A selection of T cell receptor beta chains follows, all from one sample in a study of blood T cell repertoires in COVID-19. Here immunoSEQ multiplex PCR was the method, and the copy in TCRdb shows in-frame clones only, minus some. The profile shows about 150,000 clones, around 90% of them singletons. Material: peripheral blood. Every receptor here comes from a young man with COVID-19, enrolled during active disease. The CDR3 runs from the conserved cysteine through the conserved F or W. The order of the fields is D gene, V gene, J gene, clone size, CDR3 DNA, CDR3 protein. The D gene is left open where the match is weak. The size field is filled for only some rows; it gives once, few, many or a size class.

D: TRBD1
V: TRBV28
J: TRBJ1-2
size: -
DNA: TGTGCCAGCAGTTTAATTAGGACAGGGAGATCGTATGGCTACACCTTC
CDR3: CASSLIRTGRSYGYTF

D: TRBD2
V: TRBV11-3
J: TRBJ2-5
size: -
DNA: TGTGCCAGCAGCGCGGGACTAGGAGAGACCCAGTACTTC
CDR3: CASSAGLGETQYF

D: -
V: TRBV27
J: TRBJ1-1
size: -
DNA: TGTGCCAGCAGTTTACGGGGGGCGGGGTACACTGAAGCTTTCTTT
CDR3: CASSLRGAGYTEAFF

D: TRBD2
V: TRBV27
J: TRBJ2-1
size: -
DNA: TGTGCCAGCAGTTTTAAGATTGCGGGAGATGAGCAGTTCTTC
CDR3: CASSFKIAGDEQFF

D: TRBD2
V: TRBV5-1
J: TRBJ2-1
size: -
DNA: TGCGCCAGCAGCTTGGAGGCAGCGGGAGGCCATGAGCAGTTCTTC
CDR3: CASSLEAAGGHEQFF

D: -
V: TRBV18
J: TRBJ2-4
size: once
DNA: TGTGCCAGCTCACCGTTAACAGGAGACCTAGCCAAAAACATTCAGTACTTC
CDR3: CASSPLTGDLAKNIQYF

D: -
V: TRBV7-2
J: TRBJ2-7
size: -
DNA: TGTGCCAGCAGCGAGTTCGGTCTAGGCGAGCAGTACTTC
CDR3: CASSEFGLGEQYF

D: -
V: TRBV30
J: TRBJ1-2
size: -
DNA: TGTGCCTGGAGCGCCAGGACTACGGGAAACTATGGCTACACCTTC
CDR3: CAWSARTTGNYGYTF

D: -
V: TRBV28
J: TRBJ1-1
size: -
DNA: TGTGCCAGCAGTTTCGGAGGTCGTACTGAAGCTTTCTTT
CDR3: CASSFGGRTEAFF

D: TRBD2
V: TRBV28
J: TRBJ2-7
size: -
DNA: TGTGCCAGCAGGTTAACCCCAGCGGGAGCCTACGAGCAGTACTTC
CDR3: CASRLTPAGAYEQYF

D: -
V: TRBV15
J: TRBJ1-4
size: -
DNA: TGTGCCACCAGCAGACCCCAGGGGATCCAAACTAATGAAAAACTGTTTTTT
CDR3: CATSRPQGIQTNEKLFF

D: -
V: TRBV4-1
J: TRBJ1-2
size: -
DNA: TGCGCCAGCAGCATTTCCCCCCGGACAGCGAACTATGGCTACACCTTC
CDR3: CASSISPRTANYGYTF

D: -
V: TRBV7-2
J: TRBJ2-7
size: -
DNA: TGTGCCAGCAGCTTTAATTCCCCCGCCTACGAGCAGTACTTC
CDR3: CASSFNSPAYEQYF

D: -
V: TRBV6-4
J: TRBJ2-3
size: -
DNA: TGTGCCAGCAGGGGGGGAAGCACAGATACGCAGTATTTT
CDR3: CASRGGSTDTQYF

D: -
V: TRBV15
J: TRBJ1-2
size: -
DNA: TGTGCCACCCGTGCTTCAGGAGGCTACACCTTC
CDR3: CATRASGGYTF

D: TRBD1
V: TRBV27
J: TRBJ2-5
size: -
DNA: TGTGCCAGCAGTTACAACCGACAGGGGGCGTGGGAGACCCAGTACTTC
CDR3: CASSYNRQGAWETQYF

D: TRBD1
V: TRBV11-2
J: TRBJ2-1
size: -
DNA: TGTGCCAGCAGCTCCCGGGACAGGGGTTGGGGTGAGCAGTTCTTC
CDR3: CASSSRDRGWGEQFF

D: -
V: TRBV27
J: TRBJ2-1
size: -
DNA: TGTGCCAGCAGTTTAATCGGCGTACTGGGCGAGCAGTTCTTC
CDR3: CASSLIGVLGEQFF

D: -
V: TRBV7-9
J: TRBJ2-7
size: -
DNA: TGTGCCAGCAGCTTAGGGGCGAGAAATGAGCAGTACTTC
CDR3: CASSLGARNEQYF

D: -
V: TRBV12-3/TRBV12-4
J: TRBJ2-7
size: -
DNA: TGTGCCAGCAGTTTCGGACTGCGTGAGCAGTACTTC
CDR3: CASSFGLREQYF

D: TRBD1
V: TRBV5-1
J: TRBJ2-1
size: -
DNA: TGCGCCAGCAGCTCGACCGGGACAGAGTACAATGAGCAGTTCTTC
CDR3: CASSSTGTEYNEQFF

D: -
V: TRBV2
J: TRBJ2-2
size: many
DNA: TGTGCCAGCAGATCGGGACAGAACACCGGGGAGCTGTTTTTT
CDR3: CASRSGQNTGELFF

D: TRBD2
V: TRBV9
J: TRBJ2-2
size: -
DNA: TGTGCCAGCAGCCCACGACTAGCGGAGAGTACCGGGGAGCTGTTTTTT
CDR3: CASSPRLAESTGELFF

D: -
V: TRBV7-9
J: TRBJ1-5
size: -
DNA: TGTGCCAGCAGCTCGGGGGTTGACAATCAGCCCCAGCATTTT
CDR3: CASSSGVDNQPQHF

D: -
V: TRBV3-1/TRBV3-2
J: TRBJ1-2
size: -
DNA: TGTGCCAGCAGCCAAACGCTCAGGGGAATAAAGGATGGCTACACCTTC
CDR3: CASSQTLRGIKDGYTF

D: TRBD2
V: TRBV3-1/TRBV3-2
J: TRBJ2-3
size: -
DNA: TGTGCCAGCAGCCAAGATGTAATAGCGGGACATCTTACGCAGTATTTT
CDR3: CASSQDVIAGHLTQYF

D: TRBD1
V: TRBV15
J: TRBJ2-7
size: few
DNA: TGTGCCACCGACCGGGCCTGGGACAGGGGGGAACACAGATACTCCTACGAGCAGTACTTC
CDR3: CATDRAWDRGEHRYSYEQYF

D: TRBD1
V: TRBV30
J: TRBJ1-2
size: -
DNA: TGTGCCTGGAGTGTACAGGGGAGTATCTATGGCTACACCTTC
CDR3: CAWSVQGSIYGYTF

D: -
V: TRBV9
J: TRBJ2-7
size: -
DNA: TGTGCCAGCAGCAGACGTCCGAGGGAGGACGAGCAGTACTTC
CDR3: CASSRRPREDEQYF

D: -
V: TRBV7-9
J: TRBJ2-7
size: -
DNA: TGTGCCAGCACGACAGGCTACGAGCAGTACTTC
CDR3: CASTTGYEQYF

D: -
V: TRBV6-2/TRBV6-3
J: TRBJ1-5
size: -
DNA: TGTGCCAGCAGTTACGAACCCCGAGGTTATCAGCCCCAGCATTTT
CDR3: CASSYEPRGYQPQHF

D: -
V: TRBV5-1
J: TRBJ2-7
size: -
DNA: TGCGCCAGCAGCCTAGGGACTTCCGGCACCTACGAGCAGTACTTC
CDR3: CASSLGTSGTYEQYF

D: TRBD2
V: TRBV7-2
J: TRBJ2-7
size: -
DNA: TGTGCCAGCAGCACCCGACTAGCGGGAGCCTACGAGCAGTACTTC
CDR3: CASSTRLAGAYEQYF

D: TRBD2
V: TRBV3-1/TRBV3-2
J: TRBJ2-1
size: -
DNA: TGTGCCAGCAGCGCACGGGGGGGGGCAGCGAATGAGCAGTTCTTC
CDR3: CASSARGGAANEQFF

D: -
V: TRBV7-8
J: TRBJ2-1
size: -
DNA: TGTGCCAGCAGCCACAAGAGGGGGTATAGCTCCTACAATGAGCAGTTCTTC
CDR3: CASSHKRGYSSYNEQFF

D: TRBD1
V: TRBV2
J: TRBJ2-7
size: -
DNA: TGTGCCAGCAGTGCCGGGACAGGGGTTCACGAGCAGTACTTC
CDR3: CASSAGTGVHEQYF

D: -
V: TRBV19
J: TRBJ2-7
size: -
DNA: TGTGCCAGTAGCCCCTTGGACGGCGGGACCTACGAGCAGTACTTC
CDR3: CASSPLDGGTYEQYF

D: -
V: TRBV29-1
J: TRBJ1-2
size: -
DNA: TGCAGCGCCCCCGTCGGCGGCGGCTACACCTTC
CDR3: CSAPVGGGYTF

D: TRBD1
V: TRBV5-1
J: TRBJ2-7
size: -
DNA: TGCGCCAGCAGCTACTGGACAGGGCAAAACGAGCAGTACTTC
CDR3: CASSYWTGQNEQYF

D: TRBD1
V: TRBV6-5
J: TRBJ2-5
size: -
DNA: TGTGCCAGCAGCCAGGACAGGGGACCCCAGGGGACCCAGTACTTC
CDR3: CASSQDRGPQGTQYF

D: -
V: TRBV27
J: TRBJ1-4
size: -
DNA: TGTGCCAGCAGTCACGGGGGAACTAATGAAAAACTGCTTTTT
CDR3: CASSHGGTNEKLLF

D: TRBD2
V: TRBV2
J: TRBJ2-7
size: -
DNA: TGTGCCAGCAGCGTAGCGGGTTCTACCTACGAGCAGTACTTC
CDR3: CASSVAGSTYEQYF

D: TRBD1
V: TRBV9
J: TRBJ2-7
size: -
DNA: TGTGCCAGCAGCCGGACAGGGTCCCACGAGCAGTACTTC
CDR3: CASSRTGSHEQYF

D: TRBD2
V: TRBV24-1
J: TRBJ2-1
size: -
DNA: TGTGCCACCAGTGACCCCACTAGCGGGAGGCCAGGGTACAATGAGCAGTTCTTC
CDR3: CATSDPTSGRPGYNEQFF

D: -
V: TRBV19
J: TRBJ2-7
size: -
DNA: TGTGCCAGTAGTTCGTGGGACAGGGCACACCCGGGACTAGCCAGAGGACCCTACGAGCAGTACTTC
CDR3: CASSSWDRAHPGLARGPYEQYF

D: -
V: TRBV21-1
J: TRBJ1-6
size: -
DNA: TGTGCCAGCAGCAAAGTCGCGCGGACAGGCGCTAATTCACCCCTCCACTTT
CDR3: CASSKVARTGANSPLHF

D: TRBD2
V: TRBV6-1
J: TRBJ2-2
size: -
DNA: TGTGCCAGCAGTGCGGGACTAGCGGGAGTGGGCGGGGAGCTGTTTTTT
CDR3: CASSAGLAGVGGELFF

D: -
V: TRBV10-3
J: TRBJ2-6
size: once
DNA: TGTGCCATCAGTGAGTCCGGGGTCTCTGGGGCCAACGTCCTGACTTTC
CDR3: CAISESGVSGANVLTF

D: TRBD2
V: TRBV18
J: TRBJ2-3
size: once
DNA: TGTGCCAGCTCACCCCTTCGTAGCGGGGGAGGAACAACAGATACGCAGTATTTT
CDR3: CASSPLRSGGGTTDTQYF

D: -
V: TRBV19
J: TRBJ1-5
size: -
DNA: TGTGCCAGTACCTGGGGACAAAACAATCAGCCCCAGCATTTT
CDR3: CASTWGQNNQPQHF

D: TRBD1
V: TRBV4-1
J: TRBJ1-3
size: -
DNA: TGCGCCAGCAGCCAAGGGAGACAGGGACACTCTGGAAACACCATATATTTT
CDR3: CASSQGRQGHSGNTIYF

D: -
V: TRBV27
J: TRBJ2-7
size: -
DNA: TGTGCCAGCAGTCGAGCGGCCCTCTCCTACGAGCAGTACTTC
CDR3: CASSRAALSYEQYF

D: TRBD2
V: TRBV27
J: TRBJ2-3
size: -
DNA: TGTGCCAGCAGATCGACTAGCGGGATCGCTGGCACAGATACGCAGTATTTT
CDR3: CASRSTSGIAGTDTQYF

D: -
V: TRBV9
J: TRBJ1-5
size: -
DNA: TGTGCCAGCAGCCCTGGACAAGAAAATCAGCCCCAGCATTTT
CDR3: CASSPGQENQPQHF

D: -
V: TRBV24-1
J: TRBJ2-1
size: -
DNA: TGTGCCACCGGGGGGGGCGGTGAGCAGTTCTTC
CDR3: CATGGGGEQFF

D: -
V: TRBV27
J: TRBJ1-4
size: once
DNA: TGTGCCAGCAGGAGTTCCGGGGAAAAACTGTTTTTT
CDR3: CASRSSGEKLFF

D: TRBD2
V: TRBV24-1
J: TRBJ2-3
size: once
DNA: TGTGCCACCAGTGATGTGGGACTAGCGGGAGACACAGATACGCAGTATTTT
CDR3: CATSDVGLAGDTDTQYF